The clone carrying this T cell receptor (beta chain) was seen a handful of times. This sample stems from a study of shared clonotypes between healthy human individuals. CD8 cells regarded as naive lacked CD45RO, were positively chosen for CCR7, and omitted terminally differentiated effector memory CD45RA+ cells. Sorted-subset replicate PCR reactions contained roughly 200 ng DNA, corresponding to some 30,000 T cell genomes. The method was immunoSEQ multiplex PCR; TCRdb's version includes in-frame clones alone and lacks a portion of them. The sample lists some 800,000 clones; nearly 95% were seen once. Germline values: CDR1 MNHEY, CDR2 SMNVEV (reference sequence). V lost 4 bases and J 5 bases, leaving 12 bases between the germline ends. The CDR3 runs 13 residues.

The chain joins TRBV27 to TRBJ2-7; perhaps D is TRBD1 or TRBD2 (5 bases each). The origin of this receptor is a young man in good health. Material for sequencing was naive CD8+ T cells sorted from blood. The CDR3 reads CASSSSGANEQYF. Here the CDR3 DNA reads TGTGCCAGCAGTTCATCCGGGGCAAACGAGCAGTACTTC.